The clone carrying this TCR beta chain has just a few counts. As yet, its antigen is unknown. CDR1 is MNHEY, CDR2 SVGAGI, per germline. This CDR3 contains 17 residues. The V gene end was trimmed by 2 bases and the J gene end by 1 base; junction bases not matched to a gene: 6. All donors were healthy, and all were Caucasian. The sample comes from a study of identical twins. Regarding the study as a whole: Abundant beta clonotypes from cord blood had fewer insertions, unlike memory repertoires, which showed none.

Each cDNA held unique molecular identifiers, and template switching gave it a universal primer site. TCRdb passed the 5' RACE reads through MiXCR, listing each CDR3 protein once. The sample records approximately 620,000 distinct CDR3 sequences, under 9% being singletons. These data also formed part of another study, on yellow fever vaccine responses in identical twins.

The sequenced sample was PBMCs. The chain carries TRBV6-5 and TRBJ2-3; TRBD2 agrees at 10 bases. This clonotype was obtained from a woman aged 18-29 years in good health. The CDR3 region is CASSYGAGTSGTDTQYF. Here the CDR3 DNA reads TGTGCCAGCAGTTACGGTGCCGGGACTAGCGGCACAGATACGCAGTATTTT.